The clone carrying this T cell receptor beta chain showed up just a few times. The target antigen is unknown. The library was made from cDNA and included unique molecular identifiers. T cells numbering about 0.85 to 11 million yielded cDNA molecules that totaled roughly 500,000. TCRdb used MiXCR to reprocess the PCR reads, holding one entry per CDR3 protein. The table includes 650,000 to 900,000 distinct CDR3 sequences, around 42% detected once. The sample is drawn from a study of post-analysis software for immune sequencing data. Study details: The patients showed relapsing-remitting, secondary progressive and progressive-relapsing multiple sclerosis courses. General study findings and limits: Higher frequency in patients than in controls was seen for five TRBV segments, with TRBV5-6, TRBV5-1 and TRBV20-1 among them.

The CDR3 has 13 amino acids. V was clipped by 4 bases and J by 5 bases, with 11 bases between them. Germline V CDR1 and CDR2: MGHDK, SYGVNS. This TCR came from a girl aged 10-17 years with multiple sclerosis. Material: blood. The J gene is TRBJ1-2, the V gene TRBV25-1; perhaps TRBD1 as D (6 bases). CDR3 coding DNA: TGTGCCAGCAGTGCGGCAGGGGATTATGGCTACACCTTC. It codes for CASSAAGDYGYTF.